This TCR beta chain was recovered during a study of T cell responses to AZD1222 COVID-19 vaccine. Some clones are missing from TCRdb's copy, which holds only in-frame ones; the method was immunoSEQ multiplex PCR. The sample includes roughly 140,000 clones, 89% seen only once; the top ten take approximately 4.5%. Germline V gene lookup returns CDR1 KGHDR and CDR2 SFDVKD. Trimming left V 3 bases short and J 3 bases short, with 11 bases between. The CDR3 length is 14 residues. Material: peripheral blood, obtained on day 0 of AZD1222 vaccination. The J gene is TRBJ2-7, the V gene TRBV24-1, with a possible D match to TRBD2 (6 bases). This clonotype was sampled from an adult in good health. CDR3 amino acids: CATSDGGSFYEQYF. CDR3 DNA sequence: TGTGCCACCAGTGATGGGGGGTCCTTCTACGAGCAGTACTTC.